This TCR beta chain is from a study of T-cell memory formation after mild COVID-19 (dated by TCRdb to 2020 to 2023). The study in broad terms: Most TCR sequence clusters were specific to one of the two donors. T-cell clones expanding and contracting after mild COVID-19 in a couple of donors were tracked by longitudinal TCRalpha and TCRbeta repertoire sequencing. The cohort comprised two young, previously healthy adult volunteers, one female and one male.

From the cysteine through the phenylalanine, the CDR3 covers 13 amino acids. Only the CDR3 part of the read is kept: 39 bases, read in frame from the first base. Via the germline V gene, CDR1 is LGHNA and CDR2 YSLEER. Deletion took 0 bases off V and 16 bases off J, with a span of 16 bases between the germline ends. Ficoll-Paque density gradient centrifugation was the method used to isolate PBMCs. Sequencing took place on an Illumina NovaSeq 6000. Using 5'RACE with constant-segment primers, TCRalpha and TCRbeta cDNA libraries were constructed, with sample barcodes and unique molecular identifiers added in the process. Trizol reagent was used to extract RNA from every sample. Libraries were amplified in two PCR steps, with a second sample barcode and Illumina TruSeq adapters added in the second step. Libraries were sequenced on an Illumina NovaSeq with 2 x 150 bp paired-end reads. The study's processing was this. Demultiplexing of reads and collapsing into UMI-guided consensus sequences were performed with migec v1.2.7. With mixcr v2.1.11, UMI consensuses were aligned to TRA and TRB V and J templates and assembled into clonotypes. A clonotype was counted as expanded or contracted only when both edgeR and NoisET called the clonotype significant, with the noise models trained on biological replicates. For edgeR calls, the thresholds were a false discovery rate-adjusted p below 0.01 and a log2 fold-change of 1. PCA with hierarchical clustering of max-normalized trajectories of the 1000 most abundant clonotypes was used as exploratory dynamics analysis. The CD4 or CD8 phenotype of responding clones was assigned using the separately sequenced CD4+ and CD8+ repertoires. TCRdb cleaned the public reads at Q25 with fastp, built clones with MiXCR and kept in-frame beta chains. Rows merge per CDR3 protein into single entries with the most common DNA and genes. V and J calls and clone size were set by TCRdb, not the authors. Present in this sample are fewer than 140,000 distinct CDR3 sequences, roughly 12% of which were seen just once. Under 30% of the sample is held by the ten biggest clonotypes.

A few counts support this clonotype. Its antigen is still unknown. No much larger clone is present one base from it, and per-base qualities are unavailable. Results and caveats for the whole study, not just this receptor: Some responding clones were found in pre-infection memory, which suggests that pre-existing cross-reactive memory T cells took part in the SARS-CoV-2 response. From day 15 to 85, contracting clones showed balanced CD4/CD8 phenotypes, whereas a second wave of clones that expanded from day 15 to 37 leaned towards CD4+. Contracting CD4+ clones were located mainly in the CM and EM memory subsets, whereas CD8+ clones were found to be enriched in EMRA. The second-wave clones that peaked on day 37 were not confirmed to be SARS-CoV-2 specific. Only a couple of mild cases were covered in the study, and larger cohorts including severe cases with pre-infection samples were considered necessary.

The sample comprised PBMCs or a T cell subset sorted from them (not recorded which). Recombination linked TRBV4-3 to TRBJ2-4, and perhaps TRBD2 as D gene, on 5 matching bases. The receptor was isolated from an adult woman who had mild COVID-19 (a few samples of this study predate the infection). The sample titles of this study are shuffled in the database, so cell type and time point are left out; the donor was told from shared clones. The nucleotides are TGCGCCAGCAGCCAAGATGAGACGGAGGAATTCTACTTC. It encodes CASSQDETEEFYF.